Listed below are T cell receptor beta chains from one sample, sequenced in a study of OX40 agonist ivuxolimab in advanced cancers. The data were produced by immunoSEQ multiplex PCR, yet TCRdb's version contains in-frame clones alone and is incomplete. Counted here are 70,000 or so clones, roughly 85% occurring once; the ten biggest clones make up approximately 1.3%. The sequenced sample was CD4+ or CD8+ T cells sorted from blood, obtained in a trial of the OX40 agonist ivuxolimab. The source is an adult with an advanced solid tumor such as melanoma, head and neck, liver or kidney cancer. Both conserved end residues are part of each CDR3. The order of the fields is V gene, J gene, clone size, D gene, CDR3 protein, CDR3 DNA. A D gene is named only where the DNA matches it firmly. The size of a clone is reported for some rows only, either as once, few or many, or as a class for expanded clones.

>TRBV5-1|TRBJ1-6|.|.
CASRYRDLSSYNSPLHF
TGCGCCAGCAGATACAGGGATCTAAGCTCCTATAATTCACCCCTCCACTTT
>TRBV2|TRBJ2-6|.|.
CASSDGFSRSGANVLTF
TGTGCCAGCAGTGACGGGTTCAGTCGCTCTGGGGCCAACGTCCTGACTTTC
>TRBV4-1|TRBJ1-2|.|.
CASSREAGPAYGYTF
TGCGCCAGCAGCCGGGAAGCAGGGCCCGCCTATGGCTACACCTTC
>TRBV13|TRBJ1-3|.|TRBD1
CASRLTGGVGNTIYF
TGTGCCAGCAGACTAACAGGGGGCGTCGGAAACACCATATATTTT
>TRBV5-1|TRBJ1-6|.|.
CASSLFLGAGNSPLHF
TGCGCCAGCAGCTTGTTTTTGGGCGCGGGTAATTCACCCCTCCACTTT
>TRBV2|TRBJ2-7|.|.
CASSGSRGSYEQYF
TGTGCCAGCAGTGGCAGTAGGGGCTCCTACGAGCAGTACTTC
>TRBV19|TRBJ2-3|.|TRBD2
CASSMASGLAENTDTQYF
TGTGCCAGTAGTATGGCCTCGGGACTAGCGGAGAACACAGATACGCAGTATTTT
>TRBV2|TRBJ2-2|.|TRBD1
CASSIEGALVPTGELFF
TGTGCCAGCAGCATCGAGGGGGCCCTGGTACCCACCGGGGAGCTGTTTTTT
>TRBV6-6|TRBJ1-6|few|.
CASSYAGGERSPLHF
TGTGCCAGCAGTTACGCGGGGGGAGAGCGGTCACCCCTCCACTTT
>TRBV5-6|TRBJ1-1|.|.
CASSWRGNGAFF
TGTGCCAGCAGCTGGAGGGGGAACGGAGCTTTCTTT
>TRBV5-1|TRBJ2-3|.|.
CASRKGDSTDTQYF
TGCGCCAGCCGAAAGGGGGATTCGACAGATACGCAGTATTTT
>TRBV7-2|TRBJ1-5|.|.
CASSLEGGRGQPQHF
TGTGCCAGCAGCTTAGAGGGGGGGAGAGGGCAGCCCCAGCATTTT
>TRBV18|TRBJ1-3|.|TRBD1
CASSPREQGLRNTIYF
TGTGCCAGCTCACCACGGGAACAGGGGCTCCGAAACACCATATATTTT
>TRBV27|TRBJ2-5|.|.
CASSFNEGETQYF
TGTGCCAGCAGTTTTAATGAAGGAGAGACCCAGTACTTC
>TRBV19|TRBJ2-5|.|TRBD2
CATASGSIETQYF
TGTGCCACCGCTAGCGGGAGTATAGAGACCCAGTACTTC
>TRBV19|TRBJ1-1|.|TRBD1
CASSLSDRAKNTEAFF
TGTGCCAGTAGTCTCTCGGACAGGGCCAAGAACACTGAAGCTTTCTTT
>TRBV28|TRBJ1-5|.|TRBD1
CASRDRGNQPQHF
TGTGCCAGCAGAGACAGGGGGAATCAGCCCCAGCATTTT
>TRBV5-1|TRBJ2-1|.|.
CASSSTGGAIVQFF
TGCGCCAGCAGCTCTACAGGGGGGGCGATAGTGCAGTTCTTC
>TRBV7-2|TRBJ2-3|.|TRBD2
CASSTPGLASTDTQYF
TGTGCCAGCAGCACCCCGGGACTAGCGAGCACAGATACGCAGTATTTT
>TRBV7-2|TRBJ2-5|.|TRBD2
CASSLALGSGFQETQYF
TGTGCCAGCAGCTTAGCGCTGGGTAGCGGGTTCCAAGAGACCCAGTACTTC
>TRBV6-5|TRBJ2-7|.|.
CASSWGNEQYF
TGTGCCAGCAGTTGGGGGAACGAGCAGTACTTC
>TRBV5-8|TRBJ2-1|.|TRBD1
CASRRGQGNEQFF
TGTGCCAGCAGACGAGGACAGGGCAATGAGCAGTTCTTC
>TRBV21-1|TRBJ2-1|.|.
CASTGPGFEQFF
TGTGCCAGCACAGGGCCCGGTTTTGAGCAGTTCTTC
>TRBV7-2|TRBJ1-3|few|.
CASSTQAGSGNTIYF
TGTGCCAGCAGCACACAGGCGGGCTCTGGAAACACCATATATTTT
>TRBV6-6|TRBJ2-7|.|TRBD2
CASSPRSGGGSYEQYF
TGTGCCAGCAGTCCCCGGAGCGGGGGGGGGTCCTACGAGCAGTACTTC
>TRBV30|TRBJ1-5|once|TRBD1
CAWRGQGNNQPQHF
TGTGCCTGGAGGGGACAGGGGAACAATCAGCCCCAGCATTTT
>TRBV27|TRBJ2-1|.|.
CASYPPGYSHQQFF
TGTGCCAGCTACCCCCCAGGGTACTCCCACCAGCAGTTCTTC
>TRBV11-2|TRBJ2-1|.|.
CASSLGDRGSYEQFF
TGTGCCAGCAGCTTAGGCGACAGAGGATCGTACGAGCAGTTCTTC
>TRBV2|TRBJ1-4|.|.
CASIEAVGEKLFF
TGTGCCAGCATTGAGGCTGTGGGTGAAAAACTGTTTTTT
>TRBV5-1|TRBJ2-5|.|.
CASSLRGAGEETQYF
TGCGCCAGCAGCTTGCGAGGGGCCGGGGAAGAGACCCAGTACTTC
>TRBV7-2|TRBJ2-7|.|TRBD2
CASSFSGKEQYF
TGTGCCAGCAGCTTTAGCGGGAAAGAGCAGTACTTC
>TRBV7-2|TRBJ2-3|.|.
CASSSGSTDTQYF
TGTGCCAGCAGCTCCGGGAGCACAGATACGCAGTATTTT
>TRBV23-1|TRBJ2-3|.|TRBD2
CASSQPTSGRADTQYF
TGCGCCAGCAGTCAACCGACTAGCGGGAGAGCAGATACGCAGTATTTT
>TRBV2|TRBJ2-7|.|.
CASSDWGNLRGQYF
TGTGCCAGCAGTGATTGGGGAAACCTACGAGGGCAGTACTTC
>TRBV6-5|TRBJ1-4|.|TRBD1
CASKTGATNEKLFF
TGTGCCAGCAAAACAGGGGCAACTAATGAAAAACTGTTTTTT
>TRBV7-7|TRBJ2-5|once|.
CASSPLRGELGQETQYF
TGTGCTAGCAGCCCCTTGCGCGGGGAATTGGGCCAAGAGACCCAGTACTTC
>TRBV6-5|TRBJ1-2|.|.
CASSYDRNSNYGYTF
TGTGCCAGCAGTTACGACCGTAACTCTAACTATGGCTACACCTTC
>TRBV2|TRBJ2-1|medium-sized|.
CASGLSGSYNEQFF
TGTGCCAGCGGATTGTCGGGTTCCTACAATGAGCAGTTCTTC
>TRBV27|TRBJ2-2|.|TRBD2
CASSAQKGLAGGPNTGELFF
TGTGCCAGCAGTGCCCAAAAAGGACTAGCGGGAGGGCCGAACACCGGGGAGCTGTTTTTT
>TRBV7-2|TRBJ2-1|.|TRBD1
CASSFSTGDGEQFF
TGTGCCAGCAGCTTTTCGACAGGGGACGGTGAGCAGTTCTTC
>TRBV2|TRBJ2-1|once|.
CASRLTAPAGFF
TGTGCCAGCAGGCTCACCGCCCCGGCGGGTTTCTTC
>TRBV12-5|TRBJ2-2|.|TRBD2
CASGPGTGGNTGELFF
TGTGCTAGTGGGCCCGGAACGGGGGGGAACACCGGGGAGCTGTTTTTT
>TRBV6-5|TRBJ2-7|.|.
CASSYSGREQYF
TGTGCCAGCAGTTACTCAGGACGCGAGCAGTACTTC
>TRBV7-8|TRBJ2-6|.|.
CASSLFGLRGANVLTF
TGTGCCAGCAGCTTATTCGGATTGCGTGGGGCCAACGTCCTGACTTTC
>TRBV7-8|TRBJ1-2|few|TRBD1
CASSLVLPAGGHGYTF
TGTGCCAGCAGCTTAGTTCTCCCTGCAGGGGGACATGGCTACACCTTC